Listed below are T cell receptor beta chains from one sample, sequenced in a study of identical twins. TCRdb independently ran MiXCR on the 5' RACE reads; one entry per CDR3 protein. The repertoire has some 500,000 distinct CDR3 sequences, 14% of them found once; the top ten carry approximately 0.98%. These data were also reused for a study on yellow fever vaccine responses in identical twins.

The sample comprised CD4+ T cells sorted from blood. Every receptor here comes from a woman between 18 and 29 years old in good health. Both conserved end residues are part of each CDR3. A D gene is named only where the DNA matches it firmly. Clone size, where shown, is once, few, many, or a class for clones that have expanded.

cdr3_aa,cdr3_nt,clone_size,j_call,v_call,d_call
CTIRSGTSGIKSSYNEQFF,TGTACCATCCGCTCCGGGACTAGCGGGATCAAGAGCTCCTACAATGAGCAGTTCTTC,once,TRBJ2-1,TRBV3-1,TRBD2
CASSVDTDTQYF,TGTGCCAGCAGCGTAGACACAGATACGCAGTATTTT,few,TRBJ2-3,TRBV9,-
CASSQEGVTPLHF,TGTGCCAGCAGCCAAGAAGGGGTTACACCCCTCCACTTT,few,TRBJ1-6,TRBV3-1,-
CASSRATGGIEQFF,TGTGCCAGCAGTAGAGCGACAGGGGGCATTGAGCAGTTCTTC,few,TRBJ2-1,TRBV28,TRBD1
CASSPGTGKNQPQHF,TGTGCCAGCTCACCTGGGACAGGGAAAAATCAGCCCCAGCATTTT,-,TRBJ1-5,TRBV18,TRBD1
CASSTGGQPQHF,TGTGCCAGCAGCACAGGGGGGCAGCCCCAGCATTTT,many,TRBJ1-5,TRBV3-1,TRBD1
CASSLDVKTSGRREETQYF,TGTGCCAGCAGTTTAGACGTTAAGACTAGCGGGAGAAGGGAAGAGACCCAGTACTTC,-,TRBJ2-5,TRBV12-3/TRBV12-4,TRBD2
CSVEKGSGREFF,TGCAGCGTTGAAAAGGGCTCGGGGAGGGAGTTCTTC,-,TRBJ2-1,TRBV29-1,TRBD2
CASSAPTGTGVQFF,TGTGCCAGTAGCGCTCCGACCGGGACGGGGGTGCAGTTCTTC,-,TRBJ2-1,TRBV19,-
CASSHGDSTYEQYF,TGTGCCAGCAGCCACGGGGACAGCACCTACGAGCAGTACTTC,-,TRBJ2-7,TRBV11-2,TRBD1